One sample yielded the 25 T cell receptor beta chains listed below, sequenced in a study of blood T cell repertoires in COVID-19. The method was immunoSEQ multiplex PCR; TCRdb's version includes in-frame clones alone and lacks a portion of them. Of 150,000 to 200,000 clones in the sample, 75% to 90% are singletons; the top ten hold 3.3%. The sample consisted of peripheral blood. The receptors were sampled from a human donor with acute or convalescent COVID-19. The donor label of this sample is uncertain.

The CDR3 DNA reads TGTGCCAGCAGCGTAGGCGGGTGGAGCAATCAGCCCCAGCATTTT. Protein: CASSVGGWSNQPQHF. The rearrangement joins TRBV9 to TRBJ1-5; no reliable D call. The V end lost 0 bases, the J end lost 1 base, and 8 bases lay between the germline ends. The CDR3 covers 15 residues. The V gene's germline CDR1 is SGDLS and CDR2 YYNGEE.

In DNA form, the CDR3 reads TGTGCCAGCAGCCGTGTCAGGGATTCAGAGACCCAGTACTTC. Translated: CASSRVRDSETQYF. V gene TRBV3-1 (or the pseudogene TRBV3-2) combines with J gene TRBJ2-5; a possible D gene is TRBD1 (5 bases). Germline V CDR1 and CDR2: LGHDT, YNNKEL (reference sequence). V was shortened by 4 bases and J by 4 bases, with 13 bases between the two germline ends. This CDR3 has 14 residues.

This chain links TRBV11-3 with TRBJ1-1; 7 nucleotides line up with TRBD1. V lost 6 bases, J lost 1 base, and 8 bases stayed unmatched. Germline V lookup: CDR1 SGHNT, CDR2 YENEEA. This CDR3 spans 15 amino acids. The CDR3, as DNA: TGTGCCAGCAGACGAGACAGGGACGCGAACACTGAAGCTTTCTTT. Protein product: CASRRDRDANTEAFF.

This chain uses TRBV10-3 with TRBJ2-7; 7 bases are shared with TRBD1. In germline, CDR1 is ENHRY, CDR2 SYGVKD. The CDR3 sequence is 14 residues long. Unmatched junction bases numbered 3, after V lost 2 bases and J lost 2 bases. CDR3 DNA sequence: TGTGCCATCAGTGAGCGGGACAGAACCTACGAGCAGTACTTC. This sequence encodes CAISERDRTYEQYF.

This clone was detected only a few times. V and J are TRBV19 and TRBJ1-1, with no clear D. CDR3 length equals 17 residues. Germline assignment: CDR1 LNHDA and CDR2 SQIVND (reference sequence). Trimming left V 3 bases short and J 0 bases short, with 17 bases between. CDR3 protein: CASSMAVYRKMNTEAFF. CDR3 nucleotide sequence: TGTGCCAGTAGTATGGCCGTCTACAGAAAAATGAACACTGAAGCTTTCTTT. Supplemented by reference TRBV19 and TRBJ1-1, the full variable domain reads DGGITQSPKYLFRKEGQNVTLSCEQNLNHDAMYWYRQDPGQGLRLIYYSQIVNDFQKGDIAEGYSVSREKKESFPLTVTSAQKNPTAFYLCASSMAVYRKMNTEAFFGQGTRLTVV.

This sequence joins TRBV19 and TRBJ2-1, with 10 bases fitting TRBD2. V dropped 7 bases and J dropped 0; count of bases not matched to a gene: 9. Per the germline V gene, CDR1 is LNHDA and CDR2 is SQIVND (reference sequence). The CDR3 consists of 17 residues. The CDR3 protein is CASKSGGAFFSYNEQFF. The CDR3 DNA is TGTGCCAGTAAAAGCGGGGGGGCTTTTTTCTCCTACAATGAGCAGTTCTTC.

The chain recombines TRBV7-2 with TRBJ1-1, with unresolved D. Looked up from germline, CDR1 is SGHTA and CDR2 is FQGNSA. The ends were cut back, 2 bases at V and 6 bases at J, with 10 bases in the middle. The CDR3 has 13 amino acids. CDR3 loop: CASSLRGPSEAFF. CDR3 coding DNA: TGTGCCAGCAGCTTACGTGGGCCGTCTGAAGCTTTCTTT.

This clone was recorded a few times. The chain recombines TRBV12-3 or TRBV12-4 with TRBJ2-1; a weak D match, TRBD1 (5 bases). The CDR3 covers 12 residues. V gave up 3 bases and J gave up 6 bases, with 6 bases separating them. In nucleotides, the CDR3 is TGTGCCAGCAGTTTTGGGGCCAATGAGCAGTTCTTC. Translated: CASSFGANEQFF.

Many counts were recorded for this clone. This rearrangement joins TRBV7-2 to TRBJ2-7, with 7 bases that match TRBD1. The CDR3 covers 13 residues. V trimming: 5 bases; J trimming: 2 bases; junction bases outside the gene matches: 3. CDR1 and CDR2 from the germline V gene are SGHTA and FQGNSA. CDR3 in DNA: TGTGCCAGCAGCGGCCAGGGGGCCTACGAGCAGTACTTC. Amino acid sequence: CASSGQGAYEQYF.

The chain recombines TRBV6-6 with TRBJ1-1; 7 bases fit TRBD1. Germline trimming cut 6 bases from V and 10 bases from J; bases unmatched to any gene: 11. This CDR3 is built from 13 residues. The germline gives CDR1 MNHNY, CDR2 SVGAGI (reference sequence). CDR3 bases: TGTGCCAGCAGCCCTGAGACAGGGAAGGGAGCTTTCTTT. Its translation: CASSPETGKGAFF.

This clone was seen once. The chain employs TRBV7-2 and TRBJ1-3; D is perhaps TRBD1 (6 bases). Germline V gene data show CDR1 as SGHTA and CDR2 as FQGNSA. Trimming stripped 5 bases from V and 0 bases from J, with 14 bases between. This CDR3 is 16 amino acids long. DNA for the CDR3: TGTGCCAGCAGCCCCCAGGACAGAAGCTCTGGAAACACCATATATTTT. This codes for CASSPQDRSSGNTIYF.

The J gene is TRBJ1-2, the V gene TRBV27; 7 positions match TRBD1. There are 16 residues in the CDR3. Germline-derived CDR1 and CDR2 are MNHEY and SMNVEV (reference sequence). V lost 4 bases and J lost 0; bases outside the gene matches: 8. In nucleotides, the CDR3 is TGTGCCAGCAGTTCCGACAGGGCCCGTTCTAACTATGGCTACACCTTC. As protein: CASSSDRARSNYGYTF.

The rearrangement uses TRBV18 and TRBJ1-4; TRBD1 aligns across 8 bases. CDR1 is KGHSH, CDR2 LQKENI, per germline. The CDR3 is 15 amino acids. The V segment lost 3 bases and the J segment 6 bases; nucleotides outside the gene matches: 6. CDR3 sequence: CASSPGTGGDEKLFF. Written as DNA, the CDR3 is TGTGCCAGCTCACCCGGGACAGGAGGGGATGAAAAACTGTTTTTT.

This clone was seen a few times. The chain combines TRBV11-2 with TRBJ1-5; 8 nucleotides line up with TRBD1. V was clipped by 4 bases and J by 6 bases; unmatched bases: 11. Germline V gene lookup returns CDR1 SGHAT and CDR2 FQNNGV. This CDR3 has 16 amino acids. The chain's CDR3 is CASSYIQGVKGQPQHF. CDR3 sequence (DNA): TGTGCCAGCAGCTATATACAGGGGGTAAAGGGTCAGCCCCAGCATTTT.

The chain employs TRBV28 and TRBJ2-2; D gene ambiguous. CDR1 is MDHEN and CDR2 is SYDVKM in the germline V gene. With 3 bases removed from V and 5 bases from J, the gap between germline ends came to 4 bases. This CDR3 comprises 12 residues. The CDR3 bases are TGTGCCAGCAGTTTTTTAACCGGGGAGCTGTTTTTT. The encoded protein is CASSFLTGELFF.

The chain couples TRBV5-4 to TRBJ1-1, with D unresolved. CDR3 length: 12 residues. V lost 4 bases and J lost 4, with 8 bases in between. Germline CDR1 SGHNT, CDR2 YYREEE (reference sequence). The CDR3 DNA is TGTGCCAGCAGCCGAGGCCTCACTGAAGCTTTCTTT. Amino acid sequence: CASSRGLTEAFF.

The chain recombines TRBV11-3 with TRBJ2-5; a weak D match, TRBD2 (6 bases). From germline, CDR1 is SGHNT and CDR2 YENEEA. V was cut by 4 bases and J by 4 bases, with 13 bases left in between. The CDR3 spans 14 residues. DNA for the CDR3: TGTGCCAGCAGCTCTACAGTGGGGGGAGAGACCCAGTACTTC. This sequence encodes CASSSTVGGETQYF.

The V and J genes are TRBV4-1 and TRBJ1-1; D perhaps matches TRBD1 (6 bases). V lost 3 bases, J lost 1 base, and 12 bases lay in between. The CDR3 is made up of 15 amino acids. The germline gives CDR1 MGHRA, CDR2 YSYEKL. The CDR3 bases are TGCGCCAGCAGCCACGTAAGCAGGGGGAACACTGAAGCTTTCTTT. Translation gives CASSHVSRGNTEAFF.

V gene TRBV25-1 combines with J gene TRBJ1-5; D ambiguous. There are 14 residues in the CDR3. Germline assignment: CDR1 MGHDK and CDR2 SYGVNS. The V end lost 2 bases, the J end lost 7 bases, and 12 bases lay between the germline ends. This chain's CDR3 is CASSEATAGQPQHF. The DNA for the CDR3 is TGTGCCAGCAGTGAAGCAACAGCGGGGCAGCCCCAGCATTTT. The full variable domain, in which reference TRBV25-1 and TRBJ1-5 provide the parts outside the CDR3, is EADIYQTPRYLVIGTGKKITLECSQTMGHDKMYWYQQDPGMELHLIHYSYGVNSTEKGDLSSESTVSRIRTEHFPLTLESARPSHTSQYLCASSEATAGQPQHFGDGTRLSIL.

V gene TRBV7-2 combines with J gene TRBJ2-5; no reliable D call. CDR1 and CDR2 (germline): SGHTA, FQGNSA. The CDR3 has 15 residues. Trimming took off 0 bases at V and 4 bases at J, with 12 bases between the two ends. CDR3 protein: CASSLANARLETQYF. The CDR3, as DNA: TGTGCCAGCAGCTTAGCGAATGCTAGATTAGAGACCCAGTACTTC.

The V gene is TRBV10-3, the J gene TRBJ1-2; no firm D call. Deletions cut 2 bases from V and 2 bases from J, with 6 bases between. The CDR3 has 13 amino acids. Looked up from germline, CDR1 is ENHRY and CDR2 is SYGVKD. DNA for the CDR3: TGTGCCATCAGTGAGGGCATAAACTATGGCTACACCTTC. Translated, it gives CAISEGINYGYTF.

This chain links TRBV6-4 with TRBJ2-2, with a possible D match to TRBD2 (5 bases). The CDR3 runs 14 residues. CDR1 MRHNA and CDR2 SNTAGT come from the germline V gene. Trimming took 6 bases from V and 5 from J, leaving 13 bases between them. Here the CDR3 DNA reads TGTGCCAGCAGCCTCGGGATGCCGACCGGGGAGCTGTTTTTT. Translation: CASSLGMPTGELFF.

V usage is TRBV3-1 (or the pseudogene TRBV3-2) and J usage is TRBJ1-5; D is unresolved. The V end was cut by 1 base, the J end by 6 bases, with 10 bases between. The CDR3 is made up of 14 amino acids. The V gene's germline CDR1 is LGHDT and CDR2 YNNKEL (reference sequence). The CDR3 protein is CASSQGAISQPQHF. In DNA, the CDR3 is TGTGCCAGCAGCCAAGGGGCGATCAGTCAGCCCCAGCATTTT.

The chain couples TRBV27 to TRBJ2-7; TRBD1 might be the D (5 bases). Trimming pared 2 bases from V and 0 bases from J, leaving 8 bases between. There are 14 residues in the CDR3. Germline V gene lookup returns CDR1 MNHEY and CDR2 SMNVEV (reference sequence). CDR3 nucleotide sequence: TGTGCCAGCAGTTTAAGTGACAGCTCCTACGAGCAGTACTTC. Translating gives CASSLSDSSYEQYF.

The gene calls are TRBV9 and TRBJ1-1, with 9 nucleotides matching TRBD1. Germline V gene sequence: CDR1 SGDLS, CDR2 YYNGEE. J gave up 8 bases and V 4 bases, and 3 bases lay outside the gene matches. The CDR3 length is 12 residues. CDR3 nucleotides: TGTGCCAGCAGCCCGGGACAGGGCGAAGCTTTCTTT. Protein product: CASSPGQGEAFF. Based on the CDR3 plus reference TRBV9 and TRBJ1-1, the full variable domain is DSGVTQTPKHLITATGQRVTLRCSPRSGDLSVYWYQQSLDQGLQFLIQYYNGEERAKGNILERFSAQQFPDLHSELNLSSLELGDSALYFCASSPGQGEAFFGQGTRLTVV.